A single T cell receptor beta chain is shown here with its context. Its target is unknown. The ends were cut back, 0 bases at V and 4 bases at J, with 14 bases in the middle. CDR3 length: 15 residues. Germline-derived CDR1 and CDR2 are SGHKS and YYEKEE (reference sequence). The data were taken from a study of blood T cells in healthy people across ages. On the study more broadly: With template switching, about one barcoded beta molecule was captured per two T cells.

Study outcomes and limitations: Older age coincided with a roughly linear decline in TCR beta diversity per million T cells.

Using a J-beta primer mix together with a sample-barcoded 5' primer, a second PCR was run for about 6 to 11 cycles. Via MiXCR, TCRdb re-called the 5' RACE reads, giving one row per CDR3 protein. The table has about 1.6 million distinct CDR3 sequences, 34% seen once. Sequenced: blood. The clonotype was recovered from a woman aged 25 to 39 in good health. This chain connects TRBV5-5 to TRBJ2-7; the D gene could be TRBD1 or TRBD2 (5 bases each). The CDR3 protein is CASSLVRGLTYEQYF. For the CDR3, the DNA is TGTGCCAGCAGCTTGGTGAGGGGCCTGACATACGAGCAGTACTTC. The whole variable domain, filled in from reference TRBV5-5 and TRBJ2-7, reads DAGVTQSPTHLIKTRGQQVTLRCSPISGHKSVSWYQQVLGQGPQFIFQYYEKEERGRGNFPDRFSARQFPNYSSELNVNALLLGDSALYLCASSLVRGLTYEQYFGPGTRLTVT.